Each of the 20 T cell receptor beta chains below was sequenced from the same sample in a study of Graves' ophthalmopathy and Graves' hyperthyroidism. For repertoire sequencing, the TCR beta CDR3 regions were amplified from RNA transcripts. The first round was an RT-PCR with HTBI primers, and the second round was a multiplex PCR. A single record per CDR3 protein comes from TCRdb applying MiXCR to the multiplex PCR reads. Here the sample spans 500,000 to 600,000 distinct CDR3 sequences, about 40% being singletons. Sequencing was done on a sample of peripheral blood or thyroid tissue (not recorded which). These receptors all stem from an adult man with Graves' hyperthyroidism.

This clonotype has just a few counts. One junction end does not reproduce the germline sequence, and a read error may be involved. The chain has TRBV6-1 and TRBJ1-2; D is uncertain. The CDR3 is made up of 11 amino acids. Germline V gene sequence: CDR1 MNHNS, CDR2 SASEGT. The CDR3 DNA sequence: TGTGCCAGCAGTGGCTCTATCCCCCCGGCCTTC. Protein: CASSGSIPPAF.

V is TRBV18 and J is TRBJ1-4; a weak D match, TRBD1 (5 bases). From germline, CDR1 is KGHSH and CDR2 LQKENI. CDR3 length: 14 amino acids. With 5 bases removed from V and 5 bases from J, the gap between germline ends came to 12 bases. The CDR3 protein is CASSYRDGNEKLFF. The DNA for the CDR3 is TGTGCCAGCTCATACCGGGACGGCAATGAAAAACTGTTTTTT.

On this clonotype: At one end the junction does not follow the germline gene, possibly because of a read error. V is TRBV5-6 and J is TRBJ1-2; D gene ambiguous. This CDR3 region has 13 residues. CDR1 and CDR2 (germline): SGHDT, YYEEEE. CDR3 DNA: TGTGCCAGCAGCTCAACAAGGAACTATGGCTACATCTTC. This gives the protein CASSSTRNYGYIF.

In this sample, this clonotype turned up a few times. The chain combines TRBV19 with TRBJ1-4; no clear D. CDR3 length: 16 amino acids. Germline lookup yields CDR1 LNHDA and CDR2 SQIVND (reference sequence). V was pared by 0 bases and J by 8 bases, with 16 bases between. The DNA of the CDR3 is TGTGCCAGTAGTATAGACAGTGGACTGCTACAAGAAAAACTGTTTTTT. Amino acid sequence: CASSIDSGLLQEKLFF.

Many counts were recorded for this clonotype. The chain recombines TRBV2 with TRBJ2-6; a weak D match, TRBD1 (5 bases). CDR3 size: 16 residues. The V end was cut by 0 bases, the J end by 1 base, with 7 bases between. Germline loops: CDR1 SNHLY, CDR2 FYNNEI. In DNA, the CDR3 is TGTGCCAGCAGTGAAGCGGGGCTTTCTGGGGCCAACGTCCTGACTTTC. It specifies CASSEAGLSGANVLTF. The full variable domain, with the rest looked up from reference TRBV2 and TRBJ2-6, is EPEVTQTPSHQVTQMGQEVILRCVPISNHLYFYWYRQILGQKVEFLVSFYNNEISEKSEIFDDQFSVERPDGSNFTLKIRSTKLEDSAMYFCASSEAGLSGANVLTFGAGSRLTVL.

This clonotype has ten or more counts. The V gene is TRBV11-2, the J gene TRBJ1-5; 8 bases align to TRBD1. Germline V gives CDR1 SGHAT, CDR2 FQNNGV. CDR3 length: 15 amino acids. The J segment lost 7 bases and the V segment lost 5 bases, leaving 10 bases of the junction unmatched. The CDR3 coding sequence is TGTGCCAGCAGCCTCACAGGGGGGGGCCGACAGCCCCAGCATTTT. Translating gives CASSLTGGGRQPQHF. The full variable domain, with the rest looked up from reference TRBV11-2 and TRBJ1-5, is EAGVAQSPRYKIIEKRQSVAFWCNPISGHATLYWYQQILGQGPKLLIQFQNNGVVDDSQLPKDRFSAERLKGVDSTLKIQPAKLEDSAVYLCASSLTGGGRQPQHFGDGTRLSIL.

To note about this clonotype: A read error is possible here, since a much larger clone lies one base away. The DNA of the CDR3 is TGTGCCAGCAGCTTTTCTAGCGGGTTATCCTACGAGCAGCACTTC. This codes for CASSFSSGLSYEQHF. The chain recombines TRBV7-2 with TRBJ2-7; TRBD2 aligns across 8 bases. The CDR3 runs 15 residues. Germline V lookup: CDR1 SGHTA, CDR2 FQGNSA.

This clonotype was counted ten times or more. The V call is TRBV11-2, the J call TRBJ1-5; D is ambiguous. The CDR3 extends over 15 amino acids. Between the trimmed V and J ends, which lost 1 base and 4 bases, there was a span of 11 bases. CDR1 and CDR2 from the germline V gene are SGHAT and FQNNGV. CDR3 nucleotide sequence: TGTGCCAGCAGCTTAGCGGGTGGGAGAAATCAGCCCCAGCATTTT. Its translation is CASSLAGGRNQPQHF.

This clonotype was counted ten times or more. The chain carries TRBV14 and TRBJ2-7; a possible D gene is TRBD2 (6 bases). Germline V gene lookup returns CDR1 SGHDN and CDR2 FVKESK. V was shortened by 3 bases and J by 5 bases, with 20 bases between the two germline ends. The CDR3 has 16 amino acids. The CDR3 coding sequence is TGTGCCAGCAGCCAGGTCGTAAAAGGGAGGAAGAACGAGCAGTACTTC. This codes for CASSQVVKGRKNEQYF.

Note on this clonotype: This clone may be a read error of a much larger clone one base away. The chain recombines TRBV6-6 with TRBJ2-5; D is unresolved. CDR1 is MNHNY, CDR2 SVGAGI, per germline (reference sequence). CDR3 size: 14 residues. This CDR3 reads CASSETAPEETRYF. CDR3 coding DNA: TGTGCCAGCAGTGAAACAGCGCCTGAAGAGACCCGGTACTTC.

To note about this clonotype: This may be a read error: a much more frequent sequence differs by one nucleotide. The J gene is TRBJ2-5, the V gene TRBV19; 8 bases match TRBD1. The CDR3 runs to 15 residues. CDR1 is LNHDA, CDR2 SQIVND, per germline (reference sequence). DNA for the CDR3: TGTGCCAGTAGTAGCCAGGGGGCTCACCAAAAGACCCAGTACTTC. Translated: CASSSQGAHQKTQYF.

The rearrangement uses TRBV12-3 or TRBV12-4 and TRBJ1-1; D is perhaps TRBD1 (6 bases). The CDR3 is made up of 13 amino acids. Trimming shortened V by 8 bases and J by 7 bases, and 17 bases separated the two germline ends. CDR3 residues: CASREQGTSEAFF. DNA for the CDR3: TGTGCCAGCCGGGAACAGGGAACGAGTGAAGCTTTCTTT.

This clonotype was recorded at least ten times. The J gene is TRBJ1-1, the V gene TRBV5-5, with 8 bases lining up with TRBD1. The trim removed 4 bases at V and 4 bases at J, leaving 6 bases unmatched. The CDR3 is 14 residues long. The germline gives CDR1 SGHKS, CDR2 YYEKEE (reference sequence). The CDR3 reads CASSPDRGFTEAFF. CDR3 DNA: TGTGCCAGCAGCCCTGACAGGGGATTCACTGAAGCTTTCTTT.

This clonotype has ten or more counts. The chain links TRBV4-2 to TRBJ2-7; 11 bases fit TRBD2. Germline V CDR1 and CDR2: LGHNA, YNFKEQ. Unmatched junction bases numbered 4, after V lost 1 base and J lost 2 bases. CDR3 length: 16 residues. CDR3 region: CASSQGPGLAAYEQYF. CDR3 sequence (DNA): TGTGCCAGCAGCCAAGGACCGGGACTAGCGGCCTACGAGCAGTACTTC.

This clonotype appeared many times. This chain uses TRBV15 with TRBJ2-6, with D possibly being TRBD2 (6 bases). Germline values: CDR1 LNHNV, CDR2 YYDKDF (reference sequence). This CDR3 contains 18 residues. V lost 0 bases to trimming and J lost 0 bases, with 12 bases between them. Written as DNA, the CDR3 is TGTGCCACCAGCAGAGAGGAGGGTTACGGCTCTGGGGCCAACGTCCTGACTTTC. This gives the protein CATSREEGYGSGANVLTF.

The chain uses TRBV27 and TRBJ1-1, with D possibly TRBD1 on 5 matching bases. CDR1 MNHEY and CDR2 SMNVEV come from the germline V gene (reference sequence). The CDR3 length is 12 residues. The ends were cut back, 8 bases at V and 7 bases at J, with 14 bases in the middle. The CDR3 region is CASGRGAGEAFF. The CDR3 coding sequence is TGTGCCAGCGGGAGAGGGGCGGGTGAAGCTTTCTTT.

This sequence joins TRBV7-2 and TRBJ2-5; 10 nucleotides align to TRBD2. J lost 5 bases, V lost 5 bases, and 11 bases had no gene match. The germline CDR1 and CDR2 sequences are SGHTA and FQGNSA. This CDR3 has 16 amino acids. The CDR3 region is CASSPSSGSWRETQYF. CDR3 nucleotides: TGTGCCAGCAGCCCATCTAGCGGGAGTTGGAGGGAGACCCAGTACTTC.

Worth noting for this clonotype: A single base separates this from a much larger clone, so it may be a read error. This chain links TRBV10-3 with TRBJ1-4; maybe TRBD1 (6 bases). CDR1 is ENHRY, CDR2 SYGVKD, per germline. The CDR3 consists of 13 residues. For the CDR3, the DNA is TGTGTCAGCAGTGATGAGGGGGGTGAAAAACTGTTTTTT. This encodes CVSSDEGGEKLFF.

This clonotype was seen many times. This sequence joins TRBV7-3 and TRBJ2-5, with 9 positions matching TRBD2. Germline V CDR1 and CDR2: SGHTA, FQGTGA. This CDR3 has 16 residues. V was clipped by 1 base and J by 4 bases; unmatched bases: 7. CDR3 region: CASSLNAPTSGETQYF. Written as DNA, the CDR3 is TGTGCCAGCAGCTTAAACGCCCCGACTAGCGGAGAGACCCAGTACTTC.

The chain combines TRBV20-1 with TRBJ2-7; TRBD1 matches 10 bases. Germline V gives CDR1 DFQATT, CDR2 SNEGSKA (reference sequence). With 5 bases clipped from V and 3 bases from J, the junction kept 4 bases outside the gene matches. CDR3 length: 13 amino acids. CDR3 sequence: CSAAGQGVYEQYF. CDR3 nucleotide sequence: TGCAGTGCTGCCGGACAGGGGGTCTACGAGCAGTACTTC.